A selection of T cell receptor beta chains follows, all from one sample in a study of T cell responses to AZD1222 COVID-19 vaccine. The assay was immunoSEQ multiplex PCR, and TCRdb's table has in-frame clones only and misses some. The table has 83,000 or so clones, around 88% seen once; the top ten hold 7.5% to 9%. This sample comprised peripheral blood, obtained on day 0 of AZD1222 vaccination. These TCRs come from an adult in good health. The CDR3 runs from the conserved cysteine through the conserved F or W. A D gene is named only where the DNA matches it firmly. Size values are once, few and many counts, or a class for expanded clones, and some rows have none.

-,TRBV28,-,TRBJ1-4,CASSPPNWVEAEKLFF,TGTGCCAGCAGTCCTCCCAATTGGGTTGAGGCGGAAAAACTGTTTTTT
-,TRBV19,-,TRBJ2-1,CASSIKVLGEQFF,TGTGCCAGTAGTATTAAAGTTTTGGGTGAGCAGTTCTTC
TRBD1,TRBV30,-,TRBJ2-7,CAWGTVVVYEQYF,TGTGCCTGGGGGACAGTCGTCGTCTACGAGCAGTACTTC
-,TRBV12-5,-,TRBJ2-5,CASGLGGPQETQYF,TGTGCTAGTGGTCTGGGGGGACCCCAAGAGACCCAGTACTTC
-,TRBV18,-,TRBJ1-5,CASSPQGRDQPQHF,TGTGCCAGCTCACCACAGGGCCGAGATCAGCCCCAGCATTTT
-,TRBV28,-,TRBJ1-5,CASRGEGPSNQPQHF,TGTGCCAGCAGGGGGGAGGGGCCAAGCAATCAGCCCCAGCATTTT
-,TRBV19,-,TRBJ2-1,CATSKGGVEQFF,TGTGCCACCAGTAAAGGCGGGGTTGAGCAGTTCTTC
TRBD1,TRBV25-1,-,TRBJ1-1,CASSVLRDRGLNTEAFF,TGTGCCAGCAGTGTCCTCCGGGACAGGGGTCTGAACACTGAAGCTTTCTTT
-,TRBV7-2,-,TRBJ1-5,CASSSSAGIQPQHF,TGTGCCAGCAGCTCCTCTGCCGGCATACAGCCCCAGCATTTT
-,TRBV4-3,-,TRBJ1-1,CASSQDLGSTEAFF,TGCGCCAGCAGCCAAGATCTGGGTAGCACTGAAGCTTTCTTT
TRBD1,TRBV10-3,-,TRBJ1-2,CAISREQGAGYGYTF,TGTGCCATCAGCCGGGAACAGGGGGCAGGCTATGGCTACACCTTC
-,TRBV28,-,TRBJ2-1,CASSLMVAYNEQFF,TGTGCCAGCAGTTTAATGGTCGCATACAATGAGCAGTTCTTC
-,TRBV4-3,many,TRBJ1-1,CASSQGDGNTEAFF,TGCGCCAGCAGCCAGGGCGACGGGAACACTGAAGCTTTCTTT
-,TRBV7-4,-,TRBJ2-7,CASSLGTGLRSSYEQYF,TGTGCCAGCAGCCTAGGCACAGGGCTAAGGAGCTCCTACGAGCAGTACTTC
-,TRBV12-5,-,TRBJ2-5,CASGLHPGRQETQYF,TGTGCTAGTGGTTTGCACCCCGGGAGACAAGAGACCCAGTACTTC
-,TRBV5-8,-,TRBJ1-2,CASSLAGYGYTF,TGTGCCAGCAGCTTGGCAGGTTATGGCTACACCTTC
TRBD1,TRBV5-1,-,TRBJ2-7,CASSLGVYWGQGSYEQYF,TGCGCCAGCAGCTTGGGGGTATATTGGGGACAGGGGTCCTACGAGCAGTACTTC
-,TRBV29-1,-,TRBJ2-5,CSVERDPIRQETQYF,TGCAGCGTTGAAAGGGATCCAATCCGACAAGAGACCCAGTACTTC
-,TRBV28,-,TRBJ1-2,CASSPHVLGGYGYTF,TGTGCCAGCAGTCCCCACGTTCTGGGCGGATATGGCTACACCTTC
TRBD2,TRBV5-4,-,TRBJ2-1,CASSPWEGYEQFF,TGTGCCAGCTCACCATGGGAGGGTTACGAGCAGTTCTTC
-,TRBV5-4,-,TRBJ1-1,CASSKFQNTEAFF,TGTGCCAGCAGCAAGTTCCAGAACACTGAAGCTTTCTTT
-,TRBV7-3,-,TRBJ2-2,CASSWAQGGISGELFF,TGTGCCAGCAGCTGGGCCCAGGGGGGAATAAGCGGGGAGCTGTTTTTT
-,TRBV6-5,-,TRBJ1-1,CASSYSIGRGNTEAFF,TGTGCCAGCAGTTACTCCATCGGCAGGGGAAACACTGAAGCTTTCTTT
-,TRBV6-4,-,TRBJ1-1,CASSQTTVSTEAFF,TGTGCCAGCAGTCAGACCACCGTATCCACTGAAGCTTTCTTT
TRBD1,TRBV6-5,-,TRBJ1-6,CASRDWDREASPLHF,TGTGCCAGCAGGGACTGGGACAGGGAGGCGTCACCCCTCCACTTT